The present T cell receptor beta chain was sequenced within a study of blood T cell repertoires in COVID-19. This CDR3 contains 15 residues. The V gene end was trimmed by 2 bases and the J gene end by 6 bases; junction bases not matched to a gene: 1. Germline assignment: CDR1 MNHEY and CDR2 SMNVEV (reference sequence). Sequencing used immunoSEQ multiplex PCR; TCRdb keeps in-frame clones, though not all of them. The repertoire includes approximately 89,000 clones, under 90% of them detected once, and roughly 15% sits in the top ten. This rearrangement joins TRBV27 to TRBJ2-2; 12 bases match TRBD2. The sequence was obtained from an older woman with acute or convalescent COVID-19. Sample: peripheral blood. This CDR3 is CASSLLAGGAGELFF. The CDR3 DNA follows: TGTGCCAGCAGTTTACTAGCGGGAGGGGCCGGGGAGCTGTTTTTT.